The rows below give T cell receptor beta chains drawn from one sample of a study of T-cell reconstitution after alpha-beta-depleted transplantation in children. One entry per CDR3 protein results from TCRdb running MiXCR on the PCR reads. The table lists about 16,000 distinct CDR3 sequences, about 8% of them singletons. The sample here was PBMCs, mostly from graft donor cells, taken 60 days after TCRalphabeta/CD19-depleted stem cell transplant. These receptors were taken from a boy under three years old who had a stem cell transplant for Wiskott-Aldrich syndrome, so the T cells may come from the graft donor. CDR3s leave out the opening cysteine and the closing phenylalanine or tryptophan.

CDR3aa,v_gene
ASSLLGWDTEAF,TRBV6-1
ASSLVAGTNTGELF,TRBV5-1
ASSHKGWGSGYTDTQY,TRBV4-2
ASSPQDSGTDTQY,TRBV12-3/TRBV12-4
SVEGGDTNLWTQY,TRBV29-1
ASRGVIGQGDLETQY,TRBV5-1
ASGLGQEETQY,TRBV12-5
ASSVWMNTEAF,TRBV2
ASSLVAGPSGANVLT,TRBV5-1
ASSLRQTSYEQY,TRBV7-9
ASSFRGQGPYEQY,TRBV14
ASSEDGGRTDTQY,TRBV2
SARYTNNEQF,TRBV20-1
ATAGGDYEQY,TRBV24-1
SVGLQGKYNEQF,TRBV29-1
ASSPWGTSGSGSTDTQY,TRBV6-1
ASSLEASSYNEQF,TRBV5-1
ASSRTSGSGELF,TRBV5-1
ASRAGSLNEQY,TRBV5-1
ASRTSGSSYNEQF,TRBV19
ASSQELAASYNEQF,TRBV4-2
SAHIRDRYQETQY,TRBV20-1
ASSFSDRAYGYT,TRBV5-1
SARSTRGTYNEQF,TRBV20-1
ASSSQGWVPEQY,TRBV12-3/TRBV12-4
SAKGQNYNEQF,TRBV20-1
ASSPPFSGSIQY,TRBV18
ASSGQRGGYT,TRBV7-3
ASRAYSFNTEAF,TRBV2
ATSPRLAELTDTQY,TRBV15
AWSRGLAGGSYEQY,TRBV30
ASSPGQGAYEQY,TRBV9
ASSFHGRRVDEQY,TRBV5-8
ATSEPRGGYT,TRBV24-1
SAREVVAGVGELF,TRBV20-1
ASSLDGTLNYEQY,TRBV7-9
SVIARQGPNTGELF,TRBV29-1
ASSYGTGQKAYEQY,TRBV13
ASSEGGNGGYT,TRBV2
SATLAGGPGTQY,TRBV20-1
ASSLVLRAGFQETQY,TRBV5-1
CAREFHRGTGQPQH,TRBV20-1
ASSLRTSGISAEQY,TRBV11-2
ASSRAVSSTDTQY,TRBV9
ASSGWWAFYNEQF,TRBV2
SADFTTSVGRYEQY,TRBV20-1
ASRGRGSQTYEQY,TRBV28
ASSLFGSTDTQY,TRBV7-9